Listed here is a single T cell receptor beta chain. The antigen remains undetermined. There are 14 residues in the CDR3. Germline values: CDR1 MNHEY, CDR2 SVGAGI. V shed 6 bases, J shed 3 bases, and the junction held 2 bases outside the gene matches. All the patients suffered relapse after autologous stem cell transplantation, and brentuximab vedotin exposure differed. Repertoires were generated with immunoSEQ multiplex PCR, while TCRdb's copy carries only in-frame clones and drops some. Of some 25,000 clones listed, over 60% are singletons. The sample comes from a study of PD-1 blockade in classical Hodgkin lymphoma. Findings and limits, study-wide: Newly diagnosed patients were reported to start with lower TCR diversity than healthy donors. CD4+ TCR diversity, unlike CD8+, climbed significantly by C4D1.

The sequence derives from a human donor with classical Hodgkin lymphoma. Source: peripheral blood mononuclear cells (PBMCs), taken before the second cycle of nivolumab. This chain uses TRBV6-5 with TRBJ2-3; 11 nucleotides agree with TRBD2. As DNA, the CDR3 is TGTGCCAGCAGACTAGCGGGAGTAACAGATACGCAGTATTTT. Protein product: CASRLAGVTDTQYF.